This TCR beta chain was found in a study of blood T cells in healthy people across ages. This clonotype was picked up a small number of times. Germline V gives CDR1 SGHVS, CDR2 FNYEAQ. The V end lost 1 base, the J end lost 4 bases, and 13 bases lay between the germline ends. This CDR3 spans 15 amino acids. With a J-beta primer mix and a sample-barcoded 5' primer, a second PCR ran about 6 to 11 cycles. Researchers report that a template-switch adaptor with 12 random nucleotides tagged each cDNA molecule. TCRdb ran MiXCR on the 5' RACE reads and lists one entry per CDR3 protein. The sample records 1.5 million to 2 million distinct CDR3 sequences, 49% being singletons.

Sequencing was carried out using blood. The receptor was isolated from a woman aged 40-49 years in good health. The chain joins TRBV7-6 to TRBJ1-2, with D possibly being TRBD1 (5 bases). CDR3 bases: TGTGCCAGCAGCTTAGGACCGGGACGGTCCTATGGCTACACCTTC. This sequence encodes CASSLGPGRSYGYTF.